This entry features one T cell receptor beta chain sequence. Its antigen is not identified. This specimen comes from a study of vaccination and CD4 T cells after COVID-19. V dropped 4 bases and J dropped 3 bases, with 13 bases sitting between them. The CDR3 consists of 14 residues. Looked up from germline, CDR1 is SGDLS and CDR2 is YYNGEE. The treatment was: roughly nine-day PBMC culture with coronavirus spike peptide pools or control peptides (ViraFEST assay). Scientists ran DNA taken from cultured CD4+ T cells through the Oncomine TCR Beta short-read assay for sequencing. MiXCR, applied by TCRdb to the PCR reads, yields one record per CDR3 protein. The sample has 9,500 to 10,000 distinct CDR3 sequences; roughly 70% are singletons.

The origin of this receptor is a human donor who had recovered from COVID-19. The rearrangement links TRBV9 to TRBJ2-5; a possible D gene is TRBD1 (6 bases). The sample taken for sequencing was CD4+ T cells from blood, cultured in vitro. The CDR3 DNA sequence: TGTGCCAGCAGCCCCGGGACACTCAAAGAGACCCAGTACTTC. Its protein is CASSPGTLKETQYF.